The source of this T cell receptor (beta chain) is a study of blood T cell repertoires in COVID-19. Here immunoSEQ multiplex PCR was the method, and the copy in TCRdb shows in-frame clones only, minus some. In the table there are approximately 190,000 clones, approximately 84% of which are singletons. Recruits, aged about 18 to 90 years, lived in some 25 US areas. The study assigned cohorts using participant-reported clinical history. The source material was PBMCs or T cells enriched from blood (not recorded which). The sequence came from a man aged 35-49 years who had recovered from COVID-19.

CDR3 sequence reads: CASSQRQLDNSPLHF. In DNA, the CDR3 is TGCGCCAGCAGCCAGCGACAGTTAGATAATTCACCCCTCCACTTT. The chain employs TRBV4-1 and TRBJ1-6; weak D call: TRBD1 (5 bases). Trimming pared 3 bases from V and 5 bases from J, leaving 11 bases between. Looked up from germline, CDR1 is MGHRA and CDR2 is YSYEKL. The CDR3 is made up of 15 amino acids.